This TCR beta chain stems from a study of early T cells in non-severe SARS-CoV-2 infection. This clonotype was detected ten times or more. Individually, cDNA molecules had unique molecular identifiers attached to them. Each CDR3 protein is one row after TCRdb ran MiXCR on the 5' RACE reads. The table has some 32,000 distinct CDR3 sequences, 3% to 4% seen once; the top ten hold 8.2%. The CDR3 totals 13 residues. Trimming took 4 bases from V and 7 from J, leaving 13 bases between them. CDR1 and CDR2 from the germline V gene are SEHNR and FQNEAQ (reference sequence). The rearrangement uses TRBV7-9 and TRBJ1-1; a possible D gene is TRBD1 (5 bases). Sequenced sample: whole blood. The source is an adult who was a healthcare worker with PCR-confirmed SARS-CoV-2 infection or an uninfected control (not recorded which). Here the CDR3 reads CASSYLGDGEAFF. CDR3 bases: TGTGCCAGCAGCTACCTAGGGGATGGTGAAGCTTTCTTT.